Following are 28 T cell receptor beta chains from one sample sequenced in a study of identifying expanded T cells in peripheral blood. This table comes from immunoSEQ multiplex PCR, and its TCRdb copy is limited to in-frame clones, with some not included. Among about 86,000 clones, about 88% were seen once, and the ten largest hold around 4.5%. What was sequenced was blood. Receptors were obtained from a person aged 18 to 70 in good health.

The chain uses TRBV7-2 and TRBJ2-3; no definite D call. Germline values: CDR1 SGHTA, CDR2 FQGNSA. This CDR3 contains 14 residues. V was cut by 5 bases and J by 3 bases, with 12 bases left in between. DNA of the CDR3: TGTGCCAGCAGCCGGTCGTCGGGTACAGATACGCAGTATTTT. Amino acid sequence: CASSRSSGTDTQYF.

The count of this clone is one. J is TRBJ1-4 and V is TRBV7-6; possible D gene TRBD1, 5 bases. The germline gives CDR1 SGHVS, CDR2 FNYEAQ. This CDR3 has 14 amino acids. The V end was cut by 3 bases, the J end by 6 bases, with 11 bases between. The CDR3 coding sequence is TGTGCCAGCAGCTTGAGGCCGACAGATGAAAAACTGTTTTTT. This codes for CASSLRPTDEKLFF.

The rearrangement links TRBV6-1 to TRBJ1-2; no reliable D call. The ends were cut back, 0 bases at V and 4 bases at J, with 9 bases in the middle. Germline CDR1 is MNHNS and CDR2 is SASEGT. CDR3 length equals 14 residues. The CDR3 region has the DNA TGTGCCAGCAGTGAAGCGCATAGAGGCTATGGCTACACCTTC. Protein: CASSEAHRGYGYTF.

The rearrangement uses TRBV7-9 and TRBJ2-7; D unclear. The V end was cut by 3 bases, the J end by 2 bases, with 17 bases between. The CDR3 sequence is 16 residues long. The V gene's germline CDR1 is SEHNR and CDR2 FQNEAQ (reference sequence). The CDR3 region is CASSFAPALSTYEQYF. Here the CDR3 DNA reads TGTGCCAGCAGCTTTGCCCCAGCCTTATCTACCTACGAGCAGTACTTC. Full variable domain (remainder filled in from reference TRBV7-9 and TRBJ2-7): DTGVSQNPRHKITKRGQNVTFRCDPISEHNRLYWYRQTLGQGPEFLTYFQNEAQLEKSRLLSDRFSAERPKGSFSTLEIQRTEQGDSAMYLCASSFAPALSTYEQYFGPGTRLTVT.

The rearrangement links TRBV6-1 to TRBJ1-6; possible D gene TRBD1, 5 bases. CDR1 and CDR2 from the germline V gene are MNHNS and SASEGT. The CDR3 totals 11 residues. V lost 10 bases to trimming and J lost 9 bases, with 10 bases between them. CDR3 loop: CAMGGFSPLHF. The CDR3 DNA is TGTGCCATGGGGGGATTTTCACCCCTCCACTTT.

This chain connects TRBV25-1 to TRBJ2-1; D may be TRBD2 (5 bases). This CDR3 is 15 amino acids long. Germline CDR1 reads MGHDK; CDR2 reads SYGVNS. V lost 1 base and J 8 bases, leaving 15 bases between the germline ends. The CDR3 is CASSELRSGSDEQFF. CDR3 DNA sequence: TGTGCCAGCAGTGAATTGCGTTCGGGATCGGATGAGCAGTTCTTC.

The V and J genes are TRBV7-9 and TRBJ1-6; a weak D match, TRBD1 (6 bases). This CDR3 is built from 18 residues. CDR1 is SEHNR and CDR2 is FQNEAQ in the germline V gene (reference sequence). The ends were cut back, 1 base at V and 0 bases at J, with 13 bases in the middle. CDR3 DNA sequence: TGTGCCAGCAGCTTAGGGACAGTTGGAAGCTCCTATAATTCACCCCTCCACTTT. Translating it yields CASSLGTVGSSYNSPLHF.

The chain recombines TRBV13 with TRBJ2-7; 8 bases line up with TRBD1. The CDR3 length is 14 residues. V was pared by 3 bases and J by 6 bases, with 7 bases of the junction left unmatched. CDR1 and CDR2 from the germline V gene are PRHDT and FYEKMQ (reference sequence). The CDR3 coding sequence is TGTGCCAGCAGCTTTGGACAGGGCCAGGGCGAGCAGTACTTC. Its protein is CASSFGQGQGEQYF.

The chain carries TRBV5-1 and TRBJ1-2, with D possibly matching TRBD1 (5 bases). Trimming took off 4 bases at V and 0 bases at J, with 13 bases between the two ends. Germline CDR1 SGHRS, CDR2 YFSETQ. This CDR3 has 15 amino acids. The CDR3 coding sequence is TGCGCCAGCAGCCTAAACCCGACAGCTAACTATGGCTACACCTTC. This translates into CASSLNPTANYGYTF.

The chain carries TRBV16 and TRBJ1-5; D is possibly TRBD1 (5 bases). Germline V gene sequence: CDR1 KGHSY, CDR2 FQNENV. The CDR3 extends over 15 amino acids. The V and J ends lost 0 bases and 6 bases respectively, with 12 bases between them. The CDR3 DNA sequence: TGTGCCAGCAGCCAATCCGCCGGGACCGGTCAGCCCCAGCATTTT. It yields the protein CASSQSAGTGQPQHF.

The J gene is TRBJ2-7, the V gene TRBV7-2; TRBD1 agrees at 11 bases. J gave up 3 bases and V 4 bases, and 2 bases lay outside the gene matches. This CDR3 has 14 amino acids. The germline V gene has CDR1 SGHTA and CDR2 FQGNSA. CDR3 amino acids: CASSSGQGDYEQYF. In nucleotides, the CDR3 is TGTGCCAGCAGCTCGGGACAGGGGGACTACGAGCAGTACTTC.

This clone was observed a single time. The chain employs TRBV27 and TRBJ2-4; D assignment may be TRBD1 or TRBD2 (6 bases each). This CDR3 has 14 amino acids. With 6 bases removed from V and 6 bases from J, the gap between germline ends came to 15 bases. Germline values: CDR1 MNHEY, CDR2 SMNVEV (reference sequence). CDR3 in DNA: TGTGCCAGCAGCCGAGGAGGGGGTGGAAACATTCAGTACTTC. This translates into CASSRGGGGNIQYF.

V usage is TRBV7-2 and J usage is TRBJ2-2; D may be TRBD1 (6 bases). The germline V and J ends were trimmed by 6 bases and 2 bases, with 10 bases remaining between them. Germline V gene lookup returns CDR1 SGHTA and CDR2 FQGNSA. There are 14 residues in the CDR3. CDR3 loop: CASRQGLNTGELFF. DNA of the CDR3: TGTGCCAGCAGACAGGGTCTAAACACCGGGGAGCTGTTTTTT.

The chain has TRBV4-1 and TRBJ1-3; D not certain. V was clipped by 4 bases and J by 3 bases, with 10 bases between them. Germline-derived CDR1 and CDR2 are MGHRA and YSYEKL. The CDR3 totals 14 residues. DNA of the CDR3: TGCGCCAGCAGCCCATTCATGGGTGGAAACACCATATATTTT. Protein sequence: CASSPFMGGNTIYF.

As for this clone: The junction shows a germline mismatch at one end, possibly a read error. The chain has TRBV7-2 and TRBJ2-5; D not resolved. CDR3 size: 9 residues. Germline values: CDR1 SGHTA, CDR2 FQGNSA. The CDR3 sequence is CASSLELDF. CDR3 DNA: TGTGCCAGCAGCTTAGAGTTGGACTTC. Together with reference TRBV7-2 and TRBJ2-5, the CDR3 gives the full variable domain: GAGVSQSPSNKVTEKGKDVELRCDPISGHTALYWYRQSLGQGLEFLIYFQGNSAPDKSGLPSDRFSAERTGGSVSTLTIQRTQQEDSAVYLCASSLELDFGPGTRLLVL.

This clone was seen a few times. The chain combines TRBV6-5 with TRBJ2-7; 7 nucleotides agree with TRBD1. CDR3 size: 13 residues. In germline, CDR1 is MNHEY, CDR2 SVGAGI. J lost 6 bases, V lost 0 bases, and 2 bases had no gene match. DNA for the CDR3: TGTGCCAGCAGTTACTCGACAGGGATCGAGCAGTACTTC. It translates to CASSYSTGIEQYF.

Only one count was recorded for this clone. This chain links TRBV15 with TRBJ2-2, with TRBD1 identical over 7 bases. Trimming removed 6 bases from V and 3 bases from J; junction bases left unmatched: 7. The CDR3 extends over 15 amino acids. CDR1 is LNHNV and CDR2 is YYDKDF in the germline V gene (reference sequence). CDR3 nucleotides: TGTGCCACCAGAATTGACAGGGCAGACACCGGGGAGCTGTTTTTT. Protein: CATRIDRADTGELFF.

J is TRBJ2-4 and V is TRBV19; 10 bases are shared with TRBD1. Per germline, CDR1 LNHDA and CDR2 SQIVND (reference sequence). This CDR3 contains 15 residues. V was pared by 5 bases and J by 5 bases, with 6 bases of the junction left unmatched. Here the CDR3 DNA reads TGTGCCAGTAGTTTGGGACAGGGGTACGAAAACATTCAGTACTTC. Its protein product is CASSLGQGYENIQYF. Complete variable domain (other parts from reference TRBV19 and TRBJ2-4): DGGITQSPKYLFRKEGQNVTLSCEQNLNHDAMYWYRQDPGQGLRLIYYSQIVNDFQKGDIAEGYSVSREKKESFPLTVTSAQKNPTAFYLCASSLGQGYENIQYFGAGTRLSVL.

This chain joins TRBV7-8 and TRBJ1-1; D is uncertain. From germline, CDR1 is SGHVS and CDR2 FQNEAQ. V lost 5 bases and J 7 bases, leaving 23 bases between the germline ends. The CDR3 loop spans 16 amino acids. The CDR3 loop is CASSTRPPESEGEAFF. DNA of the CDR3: TGTGCCAGCAGCACAAGACCCCCCGAGTCGGAGGGTGAAGCTTTCTTT.

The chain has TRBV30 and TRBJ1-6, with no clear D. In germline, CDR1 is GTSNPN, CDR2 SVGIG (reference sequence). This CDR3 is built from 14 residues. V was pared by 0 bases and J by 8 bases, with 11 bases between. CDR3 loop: CAWSVRQEYSPLHF. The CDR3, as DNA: TGTGCCTGGAGTGTACGGCAGGAGTATTCACCCCTCCACTTT.

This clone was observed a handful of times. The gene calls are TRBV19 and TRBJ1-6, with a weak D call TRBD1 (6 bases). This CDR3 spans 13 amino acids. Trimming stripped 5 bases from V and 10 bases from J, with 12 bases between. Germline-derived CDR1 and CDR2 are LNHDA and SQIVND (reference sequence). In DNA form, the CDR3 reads TGTGCCAGTAGTGGAAGGACAGCCTCACCCCTCCACTTT. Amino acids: CASSGRTASPLHF.

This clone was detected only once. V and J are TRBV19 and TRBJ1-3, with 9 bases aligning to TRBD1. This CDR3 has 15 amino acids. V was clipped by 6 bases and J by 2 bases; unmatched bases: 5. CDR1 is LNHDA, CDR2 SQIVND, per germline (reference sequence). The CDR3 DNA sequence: TGTGCCAGTAGACTCGACAGGGGGACTGGAAACACCATATATTTT. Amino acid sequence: CASRLDRGTGNTIYF.

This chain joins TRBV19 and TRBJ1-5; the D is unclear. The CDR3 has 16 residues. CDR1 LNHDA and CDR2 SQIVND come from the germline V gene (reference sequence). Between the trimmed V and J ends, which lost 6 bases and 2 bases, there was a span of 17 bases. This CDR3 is CASSTDNPRGNQPQHF. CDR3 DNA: TGTGCCAGTAGCACCGACAATCCAAGAGGCAATCAGCCCCAGCATTTT.

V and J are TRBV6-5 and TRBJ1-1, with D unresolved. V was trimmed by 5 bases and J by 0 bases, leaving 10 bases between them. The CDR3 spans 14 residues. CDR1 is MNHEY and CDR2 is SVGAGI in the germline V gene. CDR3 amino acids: CASSPGRLNTEAFF. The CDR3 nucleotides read TGTGCCAGCAGTCCTGGACGGCTGAACACTGAAGCTTTCTTT.

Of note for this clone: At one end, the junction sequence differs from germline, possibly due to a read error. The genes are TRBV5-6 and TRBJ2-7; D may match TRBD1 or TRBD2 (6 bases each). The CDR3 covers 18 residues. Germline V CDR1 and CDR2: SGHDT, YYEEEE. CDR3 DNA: TGTGCCAGCAGACTGACTAGGGGAGTGGACAGTCTCACCTACGAGCAGTGCTTC. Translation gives CASRLTRGVDSLTYEQCF. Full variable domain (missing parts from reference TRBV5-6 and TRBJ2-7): DAGVTQSPTHLIKTRGQQVTLRCSPKSGHDTVSWYQQALGQGPQFIFQYYEEEERQRGNFPDRFSGHQFPNYSSELNVNALLLGDSALYLCASRLTRGVDSLTYEQCFGPGTRLTVT.

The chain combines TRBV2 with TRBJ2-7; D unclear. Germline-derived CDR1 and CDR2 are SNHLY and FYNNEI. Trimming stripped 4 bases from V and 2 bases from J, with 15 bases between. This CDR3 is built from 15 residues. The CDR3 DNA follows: TGTGCCAGCAGTGGCCGGTTTAAGGATCCCTACGAGCAGTACTTC. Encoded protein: CASSGRFKDPYEQYF. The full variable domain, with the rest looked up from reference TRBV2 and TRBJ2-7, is EPEVTQTPSHQVTQMGQEVILRCVPISNHLYFYWYRQILGQKVEFLVSFYNNEISEKSEIFDDQFSVERPDGSNFTLKIRSTKLEDSAMYFCASSGRFKDPYEQYFGPGTRLTVT.

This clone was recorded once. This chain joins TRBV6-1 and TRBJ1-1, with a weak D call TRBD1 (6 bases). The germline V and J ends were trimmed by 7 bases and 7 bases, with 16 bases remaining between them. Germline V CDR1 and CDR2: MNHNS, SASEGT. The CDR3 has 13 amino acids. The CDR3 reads CASMVSRGGEAFF. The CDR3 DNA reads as TGTGCCAGCATGGTCTCCCGAGGGGGTGAAGCTTTCTTT.

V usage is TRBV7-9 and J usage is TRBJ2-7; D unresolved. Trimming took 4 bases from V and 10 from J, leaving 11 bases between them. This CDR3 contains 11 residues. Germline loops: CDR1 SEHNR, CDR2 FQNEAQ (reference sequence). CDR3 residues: CASSYSKDQYF. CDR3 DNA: TGTGCCAGCAGCTATTCCAAGGATCAGTACTTC.